This TCR beta chain was obtained from a study of cytomegalovirus exposure and HLA in healthy donors. Across the study: Of several hundred genotyped donors, more than 70% clustered with self-reported Caucasian donors.

About this clone itself: Its cognate antigen is unknown.

Overall study findings and caveats: Fewer N-insertions (relative to the approximately 700-donor mean) were reportedly seen in an Asian-associated ancestry cluster in a later analysis.

Primers: 60 Vbeta forward and 13 Jbeta reverse. The repertoire was sequenced with immunoSEQ multiplex PCR; TCRdb's copy has only in-frame clones and lacks some. The sample comprises 150,000 or so clones, around three quarters of which are singletons, and approximately 1.6% rests with the top ten. The sample was PBMCs. This receptor was obtained from a woman in her 30s in good health and CMV-seronegative.

The CDR3 region is CASSHYREAGNTIYF. In nucleotides, the CDR3 is TGTGCCAGCAGCCATTACAGGGAAGCTGGAAACACCATATATTTT. The chain uses TRBV9 and TRBJ1-3, with D perhaps matching TRBD1 (6 bases). This CDR3 is 15 amino acids long. Germline V gene sequence: CDR1 SGDLS, CDR2 YYNGEE. The V end lost 4 bases, the J end lost 2 bases, and 13 bases lay between the germline ends.